This TCR beta chain was retrieved from a study of shared clonotypes between healthy human individuals. Study outcomes and limitations: It was expected that sequencing depth would affect clonotype sharing among donors.

Only in-frame clones appear in the TCRdb table, and some are missing; sequencing was by immunoSEQ multiplex PCR. The sample shows about 330,000 clones, 80% to 90% of them seen only once. With respect to this clone: Its antigen remains unknown.

The CDR3 sequence is 15 residues long. The V end lost 2 bases, the J end lost 2 bases, and 13 bases lay between the germline ends. The V gene's germline CDR1 is MGHRA and CDR2 YSYEKL. The specimen sequenced was memory CD8+ T cells sorted from blood. The subset here: CD45RO+ cells pooled with CCR7-negative TemRA cells. This rearrangement joins TRBV4-1 to TRBJ2-7; the D gene could be TRBD1 or TRBD2 (5 bases each). This TCR came from a man between 18 and 35 years old in good health. As DNA, the CDR3 is TGCGCCAGCAGCCAATCAGGGACGCTCACCTACGAGCAGTACTTC. Its protein is CASSQSGTLTYEQYF.